This T cell receptor beta chain was sequenced in a study of radiation and T cells in renal cell carcinoma. Using immunoSEQ multiplex PCR, the repertoire was profiled, and TCRdb retains in-frame clones only, with some absent. The sample yields some 150,000 clones, approximately 86% seen once. Documented time point: blood 4 weeks post-SBRT, at nephrectomy. Treatment: 15 Gy SBRT to primary tumor, nephrectomy 4 weeks later. Nephrectomy followed 15 Gy stereotactic body radiation by 4 weeks. This clone was found once. CDR3 length: 11 residues. V was cut by 2 bases and J by 1 base, with 2 bases left in between. Germline assignment: CDR1 DFQATT and CDR2 SNEGSKA (reference sequence).

The rearrangement links TRBV20-1 to TRBJ1-1, with D unresolved. This specimen consisted of blood, obtained from a patient whose treatment included radiotherapy and nephrectomy. The TCR comes from a woman aged 45 to 65 with renal cell carcinoma. The CDR3 spells CSARWNTEAFF. CDR3 in DNA: TGCAGTGCTAGATGGAACACTGAAGCTTTCTTT.